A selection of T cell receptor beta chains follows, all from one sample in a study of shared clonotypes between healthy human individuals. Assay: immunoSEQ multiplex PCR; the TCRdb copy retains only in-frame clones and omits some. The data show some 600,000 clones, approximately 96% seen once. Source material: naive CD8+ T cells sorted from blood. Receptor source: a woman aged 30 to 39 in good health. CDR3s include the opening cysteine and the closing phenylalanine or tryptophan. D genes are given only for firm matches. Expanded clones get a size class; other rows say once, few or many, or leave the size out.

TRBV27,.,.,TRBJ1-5,TGTGCCAGCAGTTACGGTTATAGCAATCAGCCCCAGCATTTT,CASSYGYSNQPQHF
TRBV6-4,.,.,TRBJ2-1,TGTGCCAGCAGTGACTGGGTGAGCAATGAGCAGTTCTTC,CASSDWVSNEQFF
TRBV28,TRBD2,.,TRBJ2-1,TGTGCCAGCAGTTTCACTAGCGGGAAAAATGAGCAGTTCTTC,CASSFTSGKNEQFF
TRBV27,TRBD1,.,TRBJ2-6,TGTGCCAGCAGTTTTGGGACAGGGTCTGGGGCCAACGTCCTGACTTTC,CASSFGTGSGANVLTF
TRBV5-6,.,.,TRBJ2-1,TGTGCCAGCAGCTTGGATCGGCTCATGGCTAGCGTGGGTAATGAGCAGTTCTTC,CASSLDRLMASVGNEQFF
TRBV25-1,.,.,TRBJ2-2,TGTGCCAGCAGTGAATACAGCAGGACCGGGGAGCTGTTTTTT,CASSEYSRTGELFF
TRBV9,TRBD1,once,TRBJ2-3,TGTGCCAGCAGCGACCGGGACAGGGGAGAGACAGATACGCAGTATTTT,CASSDRDRGETDTQYF
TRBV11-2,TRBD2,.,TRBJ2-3,TGTGCCAGCAGCTTAGACAGACTAGCGGGAGAGGATACGCAGTATTTT,CASSLDRLAGEDTQYF
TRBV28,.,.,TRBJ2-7,TGTGCCAGCAGTTCCCCCCGGGACACCACCTACGAGCAGTACTTC,CASSSPRDTTYEQYF
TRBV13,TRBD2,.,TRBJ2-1,TGTGCCAGCAGCCCCCAAGGGGTGGCGGGAGTTCGGAATGAGCAGTTCTTC,CASSPQGVAGVRNEQFF
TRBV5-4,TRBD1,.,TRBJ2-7,TGTGCCAGCAGCCTTGGGGACAGATCCTACGAGCAGTACTTC,CASSLGDRSYEQYF